This T cell receptor beta chain was retrieved from a study of blood T cell repertoires in COVID-19. Turning to the study itself: PBMCs, B-cell-depleted T cells, or T cells provided the cDNA or gDNA that made up the material.

This clone was observed a single time. Authors' processing steps: Reference gene primer amplification yielded estimated nucleated cell counts. Clones were sequenced by immunoSEQ multiplex PCR, and TCRdb holds only the in-frame ones, with some missing. The V and J calls and clone size were taken over from that table, and D and trimming were inferred from the DNA. Among under 200,000 clones listed, less than 80% were seen once. Enrolled through a virtual design, the participants were between roughly 18 and 100 years of age and came from under 30 US areas. The CDR3 contains 14 residues. Germline V gene lookup returns CDR1 MDHEN and CDR2 SYDVKM. V lost 5 bases to trimming and J lost 9 bases; unmatched junction nucleotides: 10.

Sequencing used PBMCs or T cells enriched from blood (not recorded which). The receptor comes from a woman in her seventies in a cohort exposed to, infected with or recovered from COVID-19 (not recorded which). The chain has TRBV28 and TRBJ2-7; 10 nucleotides agree with TRBD2. The CDR3 coding sequence is TGTGCCAGCAGTCGGTCCAGCGGGAGGGCCGCGCAGTACTTC. It specifies CASSRSSGRAAQYF.